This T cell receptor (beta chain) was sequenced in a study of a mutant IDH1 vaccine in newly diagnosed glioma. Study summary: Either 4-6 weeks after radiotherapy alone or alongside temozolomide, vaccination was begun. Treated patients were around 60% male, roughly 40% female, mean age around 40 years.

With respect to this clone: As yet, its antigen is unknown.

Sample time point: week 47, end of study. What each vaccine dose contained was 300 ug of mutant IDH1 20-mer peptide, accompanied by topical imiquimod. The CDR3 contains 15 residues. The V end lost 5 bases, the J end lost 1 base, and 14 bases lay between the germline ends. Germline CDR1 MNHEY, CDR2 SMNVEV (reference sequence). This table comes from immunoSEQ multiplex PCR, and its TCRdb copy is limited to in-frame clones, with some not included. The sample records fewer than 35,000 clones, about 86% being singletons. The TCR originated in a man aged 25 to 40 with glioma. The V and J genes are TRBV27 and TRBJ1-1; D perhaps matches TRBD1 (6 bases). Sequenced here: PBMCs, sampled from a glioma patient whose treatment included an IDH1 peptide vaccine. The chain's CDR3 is CASSDTGLKNTEAFF. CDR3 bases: TGTGCCAGCAGTGATACAGGGTTGAAGAACACTGAAGCTTTCTTT.